The rows below give T cell receptor beta chains drawn from one sample of a study of spatial heterogeneity in lung cancer. TCRdb reanalysed the 5' RACE reads using MiXCR and keeps one entry per CDR3 protein. This sample has about 23,000 distinct CDR3 sequences; under 8% occur once, and the top ten carry about a tenth. Sequencing was performed on lung tumor tissue, taken at surgery. These receptors originate from a male donor with early-stage non-small cell lung cancer. Both conserved end residues are part of each CDR3. A D gene is named only where the DNA matches it firmly. For some rows the clone size is stated as once, few or many, or as a class when expanded; others skip it.

d_call: .
clone_size: many
j_call: TRBJ2-1
v_call: TRBV6-5
cdr3_nt: TGTGCCACCCGGGGCGGGGCCTCCTACAATGAGCAGTTCTTC
cdr3_aa: CATRGGASYNEQFF

d_call: TRBD2
clone_size: .
j_call: TRBJ2-2
v_call: TRBV7-3
cdr3_nt: TGTGCCAGCAGCTTTGCGCTAGCGGGAGGGGCCGGGGAGCTGTTTTTT
cdr3_aa: CASSFALAGGAGELFF

d_call: TRBD1
clone_size: few
j_call: TRBJ2-4
v_call: TRBV12-3/TRBV12-4
cdr3_nt: TGTGCCAGCAGTTTCCCCGGACAGGGCGTAGAGGGTATGGAATTC
cdr3_aa: CASSFPGQGVEGMEF

d_call: TRBD2
clone_size: .
j_call: TRBJ2-7
v_call: TRBV18
cdr3_nt: TGTGCCAGCTCATCCTGGCCACTTAAGACTAGCGGGAGGGACTACGAGCAGTACTTC
cdr3_aa: CASSSWPLKTSGRDYEQYF

d_call: TRBD2
clone_size: many
j_call: TRBJ2-1
v_call: TRBV2
cdr3_nt: TGTGCCAGCAGGGATAGCGGGAGTTCCTACAATGAGCAGTTCTTC
cdr3_aa: CASRDSGSSYNEQFF

d_call: .
clone_size: many
j_call: TRBJ2-7
v_call: TRBV29-1
cdr3_nt: TGCAGCGTTGAAGGGGGCGAGGTGGAGCAGTACTTC
cdr3_aa: CSVEGGEVEQYF

d_call: .
clone_size: many
j_call: TRBJ2-7
v_call: TRBV7-3
cdr3_nt: TGTGCCAGCAGCTTAACGTCAGGACAGTCCTACGAGCAGTACTTC
cdr3_aa: CASSLTSGQSYEQYF

d_call: .
clone_size: many
j_call: TRBJ1-5
v_call: TRBV6-5
cdr3_nt: TGTGCCAGCAGTTACTCGAAGGGGGGTAGCAATCAGCCCCAGCATTTT
cdr3_aa: CASSYSKGGSNQPQHF

d_call: .
clone_size: many
j_call: TRBJ1-2
v_call: TRBV7-2
cdr3_nt: TGTGCCAGCAGCCCCGTCAGGACGGCTAACTATGGCTACACCTTC
cdr3_aa: CASSPVRTANYGYTF

d_call: TRBD1
clone_size: many
j_call: TRBJ2-2
v_call: TRBV7-3
cdr3_nt: TGTGCCAGCAGCTTAGAAGGGACAGGGAGCACCGGGGAGCTGTTTTTT
cdr3_aa: CASSLEGTGSTGELFF

d_call: .
clone_size: .
j_call: TRBJ2-3
v_call: TRBV13
cdr3_nt: TGTGCCAGCAGCTTAGGCGGGGGCTCTTCGGATACGCAGTATTTT
cdr3_aa: CASSLGGGSSDTQYF

d_call: .
clone_size: many
j_call: TRBJ2-4
v_call: TRBV7-3
cdr3_nt: TGTGCCAGCAGCCCAACGACGATGGAAAACATTCAGTACTTC
cdr3_aa: CASSPTTMENIQYF

d_call: .
clone_size: many
j_call: TRBJ2-5
v_call: TRBV3-1
cdr3_nt: TGTGCCAGCAGCCGCGGGGGACAGACGTACCAAGAGACCCAGTACTTC
cdr3_aa: CASSRGGQTYQETQYF

d_call: .
clone_size: many
j_call: TRBJ1-4
v_call: TRBV5-1
cdr3_nt: TGCGCCAGCAGTCGGACAGTGTTGGGAGGAAAACTGTTTTTT
cdr3_aa: CASSRTVLGGKLFF

d_call: .
clone_size: many
j_call: TRBJ2-1
v_call: TRBV7-2
cdr3_nt: TGTGCCAGCAGCTTAAATCTGGGACTGGGCTCCTACAATGAGCAGTTCTTC
cdr3_aa: CASSLNLGLGSYNEQFF

d_call: .
clone_size: many
j_call: TRBJ1-3
v_call: TRBV5-1
cdr3_nt: TGCGCCAGCAGCCGTCTTCCATCTGGAAACACCATATATTTT
cdr3_aa: CASSRLPSGNTIYF

d_call: .
clone_size: many
j_call: TRBJ2-5
v_call: TRBV5-1
cdr3_nt: TGCGCCAGCAGCCCTGACTGGGGGGTCGAAGAGACCCAGTACTTC
cdr3_aa: CASSPDWGVEETQYF

d_call: TRBD2
clone_size: .
j_call: TRBJ2-5
v_call: TRBV20-1
cdr3_nt: TGCAGTGCTAGAGATGCAAGGATAGGCGGGAGGGCCGTGACCCAGTACTTC
cdr3_aa: CSARDARIGGRAVTQYF

d_call: .
clone_size: many
j_call: TRBJ2-7
v_call: TRBV3-1
cdr3_nt: TGTGCCAGCAGCCAAGACCTGGACAGCGGAGGGTACTCCTACGAGCAGTACTTC
cdr3_aa: CASSQDLDSGGYSYEQYF

d_call: .
clone_size: many
j_call: TRBJ1-2
v_call: TRBV11-2
cdr3_nt: TGTGCCAGCAGTCCAACAGGAAACTATGGCTACACCTTC
cdr3_aa: CASSPTGNYGYTF

d_call: .
clone_size: many
j_call: TRBJ2-1
v_call: TRBV5-1
cdr3_nt: TGCGCCAGCAGCGTTGACAGGTGGACCTACAATGAGCAGTTCTTC
cdr3_aa: CASSVDRWTYNEQFF

d_call: .
clone_size: .
j_call: TRBJ1-2
v_call: TRBV6-5
cdr3_nt: TGTGCCAGCAGTTACTCCCCGACAGGTTCTAACTATGGCTACACCTTC
cdr3_aa: CASSYSPTGSNYGYTF